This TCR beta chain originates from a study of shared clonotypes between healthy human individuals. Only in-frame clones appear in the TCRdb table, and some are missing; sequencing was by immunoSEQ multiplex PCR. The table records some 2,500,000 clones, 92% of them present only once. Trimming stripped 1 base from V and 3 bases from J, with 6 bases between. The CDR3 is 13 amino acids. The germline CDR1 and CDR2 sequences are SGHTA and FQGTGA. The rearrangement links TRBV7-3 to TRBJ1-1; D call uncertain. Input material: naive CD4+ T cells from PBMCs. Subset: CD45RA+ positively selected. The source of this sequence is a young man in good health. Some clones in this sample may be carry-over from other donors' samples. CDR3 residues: CASSLREDTEAFF. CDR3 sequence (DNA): TGTGCCAGCAGCTTAAGGGAGGACACTGAAGCTTTCTTT.